This section outlines one TCR beta chain sequence together with its context. The antigen is unknown. The data were taken from a study of vaccination effects on CD4 cells after COVID-19. Clones were sequenced by immunoSEQ multiplex PCR, and TCRdb holds only the in-frame ones, with some missing. The sample has roughly 27,000 clones; about 83% are singletons. Germline values: CDR1 SGHTA, CDR2 FQGNSA. J was trimmed by 4 bases and V by 8 bases; bases with no gene match: 1. This CDR3 contains 14 residues. Antigen-specific CD4+ T cells were expanded (with viral peptide pools) by the ViraFEST assay ahead of sequencing. Subsequent to a culture period of about ten days, CD4+ T cells were isolated. Two doses of either BNT162b2 or mRNA-1273 were given to each participant.

This clonotype was obtained from a human donor who received a COVID-19 vaccine. Some clones in this sample may be carry-over from other donors' samples. V usage is TRBV7-2 and J usage is TRBJ2-3; 15 bases map to TRBD2. Sample: CD4+ T cells from PBMCs cultured with HCoV-NL63 spike peptides, taken after COVID-19 vaccination. In DNA form, the CDR3 reads TGTGCCAGCCGGACTAGCGGGGGGGCAGATACGCAGTATTTT. Residues: CASRTSGGADTQYF.